These 7 T cell receptor beta chains share one sample of origin, sequenced in a study of cytomegalovirus exposure and HLA in healthy donors. 13 Jbeta primers and 60 Vbeta primers were used for the PCR. Clones were read by immunoSEQ multiplex PCR, and TCRdb kept only the in-frame ones, dropping some. Among about 200,000 clones listed, approximately 85% were seen once. Sequencing input: PBMCs. These receptors were obtained from a woman aged 50 to 60 in good health and CMV-seronegative.

V is TRBV7-2 and J is TRBJ2-1, with 7 nucleotides matching TRBD1. Per the germline V gene, CDR1 is SGHTA and CDR2 is FQGNSA. V shed 4 bases, J shed 5 bases, and the junction held 11 bases outside the gene matches. The CDR3 is 16 amino acids. CDR3 amino acids: CASSSITGTDNNEQFF. In DNA form, the CDR3 reads TGTGCCAGCAGCTCGATTACCGGGACAGATAACAATGAGCAGTTCTTC.

The CDR3 region is CAISESRSGHEQYF. Here the CDR3 DNA reads TGTGCCATCAGTGAGTCGAGGAGCGGTCACGAGCAGTACTTC. V gene TRBV10-3 combines with J gene TRBJ2-7, with D perhaps matching TRBD2 (5 bases). CDR1 and CDR2 from the germline V gene are ENHRY and SYGVKD. CDR3 length: 14 residues. Trimming left V 0 bases short and J 5 bases short, with 11 bases between.

The V and J genes are TRBV5-1 and TRBJ2-7; 8 positions match TRBD2. V lost 0 bases and J lost 2; bases outside the gene matches: 7. This CDR3 spans 16 amino acids. Germline CDR1 SGHRS, CDR2 YFSETQ. DNA of the CDR3: TGCGCCAGCAGCTTGGAAACGGGACTAGTAACCTACGAGCAGTACTTC. This gives the protein CASSLETGLVTYEQYF.

The chain employs TRBV5-1 and TRBJ1-3, with D unclear. The germline V and J ends were trimmed by 3 bases and 0 bases, with 13 bases remaining between them. This CDR3 region has 16 residues. Germline V gives CDR1 SGHRS, CDR2 YFSETQ. The CDR3 DNA follows: TGCGCCAGCAGCTCGGAGGCCAGTAACTCTGGAAACACCATATATTTT. Protein product: CASSSEASNSGNTIYF.

A note on this clone: The same CDR3 also results from other DNA sequences found in this sample. This chain connects TRBV18 to TRBJ1-5, with D perhaps TRBD1 (6 bases). The CDR3 has 13 amino acids. Germline values: CDR1 KGHSH, CDR2 LQKENI. Trimming took off 2 bases at V and 4 bases at J, with 6 bases between the two ends. The CDR3 DNA sequence: TGTGCCAGCTCACCAACAGGGAATCAGCCCCAGCATTTT. This codes for CASSPTGNQPQHF. Complete variable domain (other parts from reference TRBV18 and TRBJ1-5): NAGVMQNPRHLVRRRGQEARLRCSPMKGHSHVYWYRQLPEEGLKFMVYLQKENIIDESGMPKERFSAEFPKEGPSILRIQQVVRGDSAAYFCASSPTGNQPQHFGDGTRLSIL.

This sequence joins TRBV10-3 and TRBJ2-5; no definite D call. Trimming removed 3 bases from V and 11 bases from J, with 10 bases in between. The CDR3 loop spans 11 amino acids. Germline loops: CDR1 ENHRY, CDR2 SYGVKD. The CDR3, as DNA: TGTGCCATCAGTGACCATAAAGAGCAGTACTTC. Protein: CAISDHKEQYF.

The chain couples TRBV18 to TRBJ2-6; D unresolved. The germline V gene has CDR1 KGHSH and CDR2 LQKENI. Deletions cut 2 bases from V and 0 bases from J, with 8 bases between. CDR3 length: 16 residues. The CDR3 nucleotides read TGTGCCAGCTCACCATCTAAGAGCTCTGGGGCCAACGTCCTGACTTTC. Its translation is CASSPSKSSGANVLTF.